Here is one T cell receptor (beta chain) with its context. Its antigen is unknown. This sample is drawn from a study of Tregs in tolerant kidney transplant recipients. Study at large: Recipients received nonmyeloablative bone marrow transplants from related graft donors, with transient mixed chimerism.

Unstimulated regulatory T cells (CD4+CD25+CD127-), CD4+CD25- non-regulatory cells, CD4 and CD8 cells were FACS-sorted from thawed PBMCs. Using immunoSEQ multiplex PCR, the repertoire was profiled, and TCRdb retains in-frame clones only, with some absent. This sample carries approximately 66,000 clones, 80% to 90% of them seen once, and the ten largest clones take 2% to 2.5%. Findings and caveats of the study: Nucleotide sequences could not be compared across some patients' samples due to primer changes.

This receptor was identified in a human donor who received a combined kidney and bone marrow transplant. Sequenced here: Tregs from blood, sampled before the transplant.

CDR3 in amino acids: CASSIAGLANEQFF. For the CDR3, the DNA is TGTGCCAGTAGTATAGCAGGGTTAGCCAATGAGCAGTTCTTC. V is TRBV19 and J is TRBJ2-1, with a tentative D call TRBD1 (5 bases). Trimming took 1 base from V and 6 from J, leaving 10 bases between them. The CDR3 runs to 14 residues. Looked up from germline, CDR1 is LNHDA and CDR2 is SQIVND (reference sequence). Full variable domain (remainder filled in from reference TRBV19 and TRBJ2-1): DGGITQSPKYLFRKEGQNVTLSCEQNLNHDAMYWYRQDPGQGLRLIYYSQIVNDFQKGDIAEGYSVSREKKESFPLTVTSAQKNPTAFYLCASSIAGLANEQFFGPGTRLTVL.